This T cell receptor (beta chain) came from a study of identical twins. Study-wide findings and caveats: Out-of-frame alpha sequences common to twins were enriched for low generation probability.

The CDR3 has 12 residues. A single count supports this clonotype. Its antigen is not known. Germline and junction disagree at one end, which may indicate a read error. Using its own MiXCR run on the 5' RACE reads, TCRdb lists one record per CDR3 protein. The sample holds fewer than 250,000 distinct CDR3 sequences, approximately 8% seen once. Another study also made use of these data, one on yellow fever vaccine responses in identical twins.

J is TRBJ2-1 and V is TRBV12-3 or TRBV12-4; D is undetermined. The sample consisted of CD8+ T cells sorted from blood. This TCR was recovered from a woman aged 18-35 years in good health. CDR3 region: CASGLSYDEQFF. Here the CDR3 DNA reads TGTGCCAGCGGCCTCTCCTACGATGAGCAGTTCTTC.